Following are 30 T cell receptor beta chains from one sample sequenced in a study of cytomegalovirus exposure and HLA in healthy donors. Only in-frame clones appear in the TCRdb table, and some are missing; sequencing was by immunoSEQ multiplex PCR. Among approximately 270,000 clones, nearly 90% were seen once, and the ten largest hold under 0.4%. Source material: PBMCs. The receptors shown here come from a woman between 18 and 29 years old in good health and CMV-seronegative.

The rearrangement joins TRBV10-1 to TRBJ1-1; no clear D gene. Per the germline V gene, CDR1 is WNHNN and CDR2 is SYGVQD (reference sequence). The germline V and J ends were trimmed by 3 bases and 4 bases, with 6 bases remaining between them. This CDR3 comprises 12 residues. The CDR3 nucleotides are TGCGCCAGCAGTGATCACGGCACTGAAGCTTTCTTT. This sequence encodes CASSDHGTEAFF.

The chain links TRBV19 to TRBJ2-6; D is perhaps TRBD2 (5 bases). The CDR3 totals 14 residues. V shed 5 bases and J shed 2 bases, with 7 bases lying between them. Germline CDR1 is LNHDA and CDR2 is SQIVND (reference sequence). CDR3 residues: CASSEGAGANVLTF. The CDR3 nucleotides are TGTGCCAGTAGTGAGGGAGCTGGGGCCAACGTCCTGACTTTC.

The chain links TRBV18 to TRBJ1-1, with TRBD1 matching over 11 bases. Germline V gene data show CDR1 as KGHSH and CDR2 as LQKENI. J was trimmed by 5 bases and V by 2 bases; bases with no gene match: 7. The CDR3 has 16 residues. CDR3 coding DNA: TGTGCCAGCTCACCAGGGACAGGGGGAACGGGGACTGAAGCTTTCTTT. The encoded protein is CASSPGTGGTGTEAFF.

The chain uses TRBV5-1 and TRBJ2-1; the match to TRBD2 covers 8 bases. The V gene's germline CDR1 is SGHRS and CDR2 YFSETQ. The CDR3 length is 16 residues. The V gene end was trimmed by 4 bases and the J gene end by 3 bases; junction bases not matched to a gene: 9. CDR3 sequence: CASSPRASGGYNEQFF. The CDR3 coding sequence is TGCGCCAGCAGCCCTAGAGCCAGCGGGGGCTACAATGAGCAGTTCTTC.

The chain links TRBV4-3 to TRBJ1-6; maybe TRBD1 (6 bases). Germline lookup yields CDR1 LGHNA and CDR2 YSLEER. Between the trimmed V and J ends, which lost 4 bases and 9 bases, there was a span of 16 bases. This CDR3 has 15 residues. The CDR3 DNA sequence: TGCGCCAGCAGCCCCTACCGCACAGGGCGTTCACCCCTCCACTTT. Translation: CASSPYRTGRSPLHF.

This chain links TRBV7-9 with TRBJ1-3; D is undetermined. The germline V gene has CDR1 SEHNR and CDR2 FQNEAQ (reference sequence). This CDR3 is 16 amino acids long. V gave up 1 base and J gave up 4 bases, with 14 bases separating them. CDR3 sequence: CASSLDGSLFGNTIYF. The CDR3, as DNA: TGTGCCAGCAGCTTAGACGGTTCACTGTTCGGAAACACCATATATTTT.

The chain is built from TRBV5-1 and TRBJ1-3, with 7 bases aligning to TRBD1. V gave up 4 bases and J gave up 0 bases; unmatched junction bases: 4. Germline V gene lookup returns CDR1 SGHRS and CDR2 YFSETQ. There are 15 residues in the CDR3. The CDR3 loop reads CASSLWTGSGNTIYF. The CDR3 nucleotides are TGCGCCAGCAGCCTGTGGACAGGCTCTGGAAACACCATATATTTT.

V usage is TRBV6-5 and J usage is TRBJ1-2; 9 nucleotides match TRBD1. This CDR3 has 15 residues. Germline trimming cut 5 bases from V and 6 bases from J; bases unmatched to any gene: 10. The germline CDR1 and CDR2 sequences are MNHEY and SVGAGI. The CDR3 DNA is TGTGCCAGCAGTCCCCGACAGGGGGAGAATGATGGCTACACCTTC. Its translation is CASSPRQGENDGYTF.

This clone was picked up one time. This chain connects TRBV9 to TRBJ2-1; TRBD1 matches at 9 bases. The CDR3 loop spans 14 amino acids. Per the germline V gene, CDR1 is SGDLS and CDR2 is YYNGEE. The V segment lost 2 bases and the J segment 8 bases; nucleotides outside the gene matches: 5. In nucleotides, the CDR3 is TGTGCCAGCAGCGTGCGACAGGGGGGCCATGAGCAGTTCTTC. Its translation: CASSVRQGGHEQFF.

This clone was seen a single time. The chain has TRBV2 and TRBJ1-5; D gene uncertain. This CDR3 is built from 15 residues. Deletions cut 4 bases from V and 1 base from J, with 11 bases between. Looked up from germline, CDR1 is SNHLY and CDR2 is FYNNEI. CDR3 sequence: CASSVEATSNQPQHF. Written as DNA, the CDR3 is TGTGCCAGCAGTGTTGAGGCTACGAGCAATCAGCCCCAGCATTTT. Based on the CDR3 plus reference TRBV2 and TRBJ1-5, the full variable domain is EPEVTQTPSHQVTQMGQEVILRCVPISNHLYFYWYRQILGQKVEFLVSFYNNEISEKSEIFDDQFSVERPDGSNFTLKIRSTKLEDSAMYFCASSVEATSNQPQHFGDGTRLSIL.

The chain recombines TRBV27 with TRBJ1-2; D is unresolved. Trimming pared 3 bases from V and 0 bases from J, leaving 8 bases between. From germline, CDR1 is MNHEY and CDR2 SMNVEV (reference sequence). This CDR3 spans 14 amino acids. CDR3 region: CASSFDKTNYGYTF. CDR3 nucleotide sequence: TGTGCCAGCAGTTTTGACAAGACTAACTATGGCTACACCTTC.

V and J are TRBV6-5 and TRBJ2-7, with TRBD2 identical over 10 bases. V lost 2 bases and J lost 4; bases outside the gene matches: 2. Germline V lookup: CDR1 MNHEY, CDR2 SVGAGI. The CDR3 is made up of 14 amino acids. CDR3 DNA: TGTGCCAGCAGTTACCGGACTAGCGGATACGAGCAGTACGTC. As protein: CASSYRTSGYEQYV.

This chain links TRBV9 with TRBJ2-7; 8 bases are a match to TRBD1. The CDR3 is made up of 14 amino acids. Germline trimming cut 0 bases from V and 5 bases from J; bases unmatched to any gene: 4. Germline V gene sequence: CDR1 SGDLS, CDR2 YYNGEE. The CDR3 DNA follows: TGTGCCAGCAGCGTAGGGCAGGGGGCCCACGAGCAGTACTTC. Translated, it gives CASSVGQGAHEQYF.

The gene calls are TRBV30 and TRBJ1-6, with D tentatively TRBD1 (5 bases). This CDR3 contains 18 residues. V was clipped by 3 bases and J by 4 bases, with 22 bases between them. From germline, CDR1 is GTSNPN and CDR2 SVGIG (reference sequence). The CDR3 DNA sequence: TGTGCCTGGAGGGCGTTCGGACAAGTGGGTGGATATAATTCACCCCTCCACTTT. Protein product: CAWRAFGQVGGYNSPLHF.

This chain uses TRBV11-2 with TRBJ2-2, with 9 bases lining up with TRBD1. Germline V lookup: CDR1 SGHAT, CDR2 FQNNGV. There are 16 residues in the CDR3. The V gene end was trimmed by 5 bases and the J gene end by 6 bases; junction bases not matched to a gene: 10. CDR3 loop: CASSGQGSRNPGELFF. In DNA form, the CDR3 reads TGTGCCAGCAGCGGACAGGGGTCCCGAAACCCCGGGGAGCTGTTTTTT.

This clone was seen only once. This chain uses TRBV9 with TRBJ1-5; weak D call: TRBD1 (5 bases). V lost 4 bases and J lost 7, with 15 bases in between. Germline CDR1 SGDLS, CDR2 YYNGEE. The CDR3 spans 14 residues. CDR3 DNA sequence: TGTGCCAGCAGCCCCCGCAGGGAGGGACAGCCCCAGCATTTT. Its protein product is CASSPRREGQPQHF.

The V gene is TRBV6-6, the J gene TRBJ1-2, with D perhaps matching TRBD1 (6 bases). CDR1 is MNHNY, CDR2 SVGAGI, per germline (reference sequence). V lost 2 bases and J lost 4, with 14 bases in between. The CDR3 runs 15 residues. The CDR3: CASSYAGQRTYGYTF. CDR3 sequence (DNA): TGTGCCAGCAGTTACGCCGGACAGCGCACCTATGGCTACACCTTC.

This clone was seen a single time. V gene TRBV28 combines with J gene TRBJ1-2, with D maybe TRBD1 (5 bases). The CDR3 has 15 residues. Trimming cost V 5 bases and J 2 bases, with 15 bases left between them. CDR1 MDHEN and CDR2 SYDVKM come from the germline V gene. The CDR3 region is CASSLHRTGNYGYTF. Written as DNA, the CDR3 is TGTGCCAGCAGTCTCCACAGGACCGGGAACTATGGCTACACCTTC.

This chain uses TRBV2 with TRBJ2-2; the match to TRBD1 covers 7 bases. The junction had 8 bases not matched to a gene; V was cut back by 6 bases and J by 1 base. In germline, CDR1 is SNHLY, CDR2 FYNNEI. This CDR3 has 16 amino acids. CDR3 in DNA: TGTGCCAGCAGCGTAACCGGGACAGAGAACACCGGGGAGCTGTTTTTT. Encoded protein: CASSVTGTENTGELFF.

V usage is TRBV30 and J usage is TRBJ2-4, with 12 bases fitting TRBD1. The CDR3 runs to 16 residues. V dropped 0 bases and J dropped 8; count of bases not matched to a gene: 8. Looked up from germline, CDR1 is GTSNPN and CDR2 is SVGIG (reference sequence). CDR3 protein: CAWSVRRDRGRDIQYF. The CDR3 nucleotides read TGTGCCTGGAGTGTTCGCCGGGACAGGGGGCGAGACATTCAGTACTTC.

J is TRBJ1-2 and V is TRBV7-2; possibly TRBD1 for D (6 bases). The CDR3 has 13 residues. V lost 4 bases to trimming and J lost 4 bases, with 10 bases between them. CDR1 and CDR2 (germline): SGHTA, FQGNSA. Here the CDR3 reads CASSWVQGYGYTF. CDR3 nucleotide sequence: TGTGCCAGCAGCTGGGTACAGGGCTATGGCTACACCTTC.

This chain uses TRBV6-4 with TRBJ2-7; the match to TRBD1 covers 11 bases. V gave up 5 bases and J gave up 6 bases; unmatched junction bases: 6. The CDR3 spans 14 residues. Germline CDR1 is MRHNA and CDR2 is SNTAGT. In DNA form, the CDR3 reads TGTGCCAGCAGTCAGGACAGGGGGCGTTTCGAGCAGTACGTC. It encodes CASSQDRGRFEQYV.

This chain uses TRBV19 with TRBJ2-1; 7 bases fit TRBD2. Germline CDR1 LNHDA, CDR2 SQIVND (reference sequence). Unmatched junction bases numbered 14, after V lost 5 bases and J lost 10 bases. The CDR3 consists of 15 residues. CDR3 amino acids: CASSSAIAGPREQFF. The CDR3 region has the DNA TGTGCCAGTAGTTCCGCGATAGCGGGTCCCCGCGAGCAGTTCTTC.

This clone occurred once. The chain employs TRBV7-9 and TRBJ2-3; 11 nucleotides agree with TRBD2. With V trimmed by 5 bases and J by 6 bases, 19 bases remained unmatched. The CDR3 runs to 19 residues. The germline gives CDR1 SEHNR, CDR2 FQNEAQ (reference sequence). CDR3 loop: CASSGVVAGGLTPPDTQYF. The CDR3, as DNA: TGTGCCAGCAGCGGAGTGGTAGCGGGGGGGCTAACCCCACCCGATACGCAGTATTTT.

The chain links TRBV4-1 to TRBJ1-2, with a possible D match to TRBD1 (5 bases). Germline CDR1 and CDR2: MGHRA and YSYEKL. The CDR3 has 15 amino acids. V shed 4 bases and J shed 0 bases, with 12 bases lying between them. The CDR3: CASSPGTPPNYGYTF. DNA for the CDR3: TGCGCCAGCAGCCCCGGGACTCCGCCTAACTATGGCTACACCTTC.

The chain links TRBV28 to TRBJ1-3; 7 nucleotides match TRBD1. Germline lookup yields CDR1 MDHEN and CDR2 SYDVKM. The trim removed 10 bases at V and 3 bases at J, leaving 9 bases unmatched. CDR3 length: 14 amino acids. The CDR3 coding sequence is TGTGCCACCAATACAGGGGTTAGTGGAAACACCATATATTTT. Amino acids: CATNTGVSGNTIYF. Using reference TRBV28 and TRBJ1-3 for the parts outside the CDR3, the full variable domain is DVKVTQSSRYLVKRTGEKVFLECVQDMDHENMFWYRQDPGLGLRLIYFSYDVKMKEKGDIPEGYSVSREKKERFSLILESASTNQTSMYLCATNTGVSGNTIYFGEGSWLTVV.

A single count supports this clone. The chain is built from TRBV6-5 and TRBJ2-1, with 9 nucleotides matching TRBD1. Looked up from germline, CDR1 is MNHEY and CDR2 is SVGAGI. The CDR3 consists of 15 residues. Trimming at V came to 6 bases and at J to 7 bases, leaving 10 bases not matched to a gene. CDR3 residues: CASRKPGTGKNEQFF. The CDR3 nucleotides are TGTGCCAGCAGGAAACCCGGGACAGGGAAGAATGAGCAGTTCTTC.

The chain couples TRBV11-2 to TRBJ2-4; D is unclear. V was shortened by 4 bases and J by 6 bases, with 19 bases between the two germline ends. The CDR3 runs 16 residues. From germline, CDR1 is SGHAT and CDR2 FQNNGV. CDR3 in amino acids: CASSSIKTGSTNIQYF. The CDR3, as DNA: TGTGCCAGCAGCTCAATTAAAACCGGGTCAACAAACATTCAGTACTTC.

The V call is TRBV6-4, the J call TRBJ2-3, with a tentative D call TRBD2 (7 bases). The germline V gene has CDR1 MRHNA and CDR2 SNTAGT. The CDR3 length is 16 residues. V shed 2 bases and J shed 2 bases, with 14 bases lying between them. CDR3 amino acids: CASSDRAGATTDTQYF. The CDR3 DNA sequence: TGTGCCAGCAGTGACCGCGCGGGGGCCACCACAGATACGCAGTATTTT.

The V gene is TRBV18, the J gene TRBJ1-1; D is possibly TRBD1 (5 bases). Trimming pared 2 bases from V and 2 bases from J, leaving 15 bases between. The CDR3 contains 16 residues. CDR1 and CDR2 (germline): KGHSH, LQKENI. This CDR3 is CASSPIRAGINTEAFF. CDR3 in DNA: TGTGCCAGCTCACCAATTCGTGCAGGGATAAACACTGAAGCTTTCTTT.